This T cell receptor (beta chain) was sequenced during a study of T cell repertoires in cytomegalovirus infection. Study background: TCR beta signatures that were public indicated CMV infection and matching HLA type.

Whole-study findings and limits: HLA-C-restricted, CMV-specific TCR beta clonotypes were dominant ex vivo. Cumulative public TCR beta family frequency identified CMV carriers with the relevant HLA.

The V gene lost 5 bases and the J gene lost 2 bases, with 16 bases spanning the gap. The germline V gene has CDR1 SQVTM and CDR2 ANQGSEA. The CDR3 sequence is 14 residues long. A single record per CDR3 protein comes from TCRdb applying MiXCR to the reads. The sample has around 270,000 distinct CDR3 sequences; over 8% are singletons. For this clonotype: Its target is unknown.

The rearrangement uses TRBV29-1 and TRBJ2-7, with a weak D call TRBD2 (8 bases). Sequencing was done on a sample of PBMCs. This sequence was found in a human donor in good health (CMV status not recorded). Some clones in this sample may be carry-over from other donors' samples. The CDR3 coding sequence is TGCAGCGTTACGTACGGGAGGGGGCCCTACGAGCAGTACTTC. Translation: CSVTYGRGPYEQYF.